One and the same sample provided the 4 T cell receptor beta chains below, sequenced in a study of spatial heterogeneity in lung cancer. General study points: Counts that tracked tumor mutation counts were those of expanded intratumoral alpha and beta TCRs.

Described time point: sample taken at primary tumor resection. No antigen has been identified for these receptors. TCRdb analysed the 5' RACE reads with MiXCR anew, one entry per CDR3 protein. The sample records fewer than 7,500 distinct CDR3 sequences, around 13% being singletons. Sequencing was performed on lung tumor tissue, taken at surgery. These receptors were obtained from a male donor with early-stage non-small cell lung cancer.

This clonotype was detected a few times. The library was prepared for alpha chains; this beta chain is a stray read, so its frequency means little. The CDR3 loop reads CASSPRTGGSYGYTF. The DNA for the CDR3 is TGTGCCAGCAGCCCCCGGACAGGGGGCAGTTATGGCTACACCTTC. The genes are TRBV5-6 and TRBJ1-2; TRBD1 matches at 11 bases. Germline CDR1 is SGHDT and CDR2 is YYEEEE. CDR3 length: 15 amino acids. The J segment lost 5 bases and the V segment lost 4 bases, leaving 7 bases of the junction unmatched.

The table lists this clonotype with a few counts. Because this beta chain is a stray read in a library intended to capture alpha chains, its abundance should not be given much weight. This sequence joins TRBV5-5 and TRBJ2-7; no reliable D call. With 3 bases removed from V and 0 bases from J, the gap between germline ends came to 13 bases. From germline, CDR1 is SGHKS and CDR2 YYEKEE (reference sequence). There are 15 residues in the CDR3. The CDR3: CASSSILHPSYEQYF. The CDR3 coding sequence is TGTGCCAGCAGCTCGATCCTACACCCCTCCTACGAGCAGTACTTC.

This clonotype was detected ten times or more. With the library built for alpha chains, this beta chain is off target and its frequency is not meaningful. CDR3 coding DNA: TGTGCCAGCATCCGGGACAGGGGCAAGGATGAGCAGTTCTTC. Its protein is CASIRDRGKDEQFF. The chain joins TRBV2 to TRBJ2-1; 10 positions match TRBD1. V dropped 7 bases and J dropped 8; count of bases not matched to a gene: 8. The CDR3 sequence is 14 residues long. Per germline, CDR1 SNHLY and CDR2 FYNNEI.

This clonotype is categorized as medium-sized. Within a library made for alpha chains, this beta chain is off target, and its count is uninformative. The chain is built from TRBV3-1 and TRBJ2-7, with TRBD2 matching 7 bases. The V segment lost 1 base and the J segment 0 bases; nucleotides outside the gene matches: 12. The CDR3 sequence is 18 residues long. From germline, CDR1 is LGHDT and CDR2 YNNKEL (reference sequence). CDR3 sequence (DNA): TGTGCCAGCAGCCAAGCCCGTCCTAGCGGAGGGAGCTCCTACGAGCAGTACTTC. This codes for CASSQARPSGGSSYEQYF.